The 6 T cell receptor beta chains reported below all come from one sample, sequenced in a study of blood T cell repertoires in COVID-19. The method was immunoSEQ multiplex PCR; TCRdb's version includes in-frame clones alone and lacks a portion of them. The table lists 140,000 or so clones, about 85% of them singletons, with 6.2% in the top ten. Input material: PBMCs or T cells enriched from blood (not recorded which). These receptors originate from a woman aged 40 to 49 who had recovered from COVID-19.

CDR3 region: CATSRDFSRGSNQPQHF. CDR3 nucleotides: TGTGCCACCAGCAGAGATTTCAGCAGGGGGAGCAATCAGCCCCAGCATTTT. The chain has TRBV15 and TRBJ1-5; 7 bases are a match to TRBD1. Per germline, CDR1 LNHNV and CDR2 YYDKDF (reference sequence). V trimming: 0 bases; J trimming: 1 base; junction bases outside the gene matches: 6. The CDR3 runs 17 residues.

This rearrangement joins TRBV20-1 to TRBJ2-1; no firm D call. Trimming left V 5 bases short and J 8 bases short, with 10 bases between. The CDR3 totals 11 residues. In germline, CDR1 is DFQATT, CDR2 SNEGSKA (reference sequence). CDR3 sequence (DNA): TGCAGTGCTCTCCTCTATGATGAGCAGTTCTTC. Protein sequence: CSALLYDEQFF.

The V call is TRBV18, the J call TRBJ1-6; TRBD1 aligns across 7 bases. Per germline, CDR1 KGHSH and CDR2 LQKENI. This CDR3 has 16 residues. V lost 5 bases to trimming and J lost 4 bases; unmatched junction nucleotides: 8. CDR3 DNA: TGTGCCAGCTCAACCTCCGGGACAGCTTATAATTCACCCCTCCACTTT. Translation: CASSTSGTAYNSPLHF.

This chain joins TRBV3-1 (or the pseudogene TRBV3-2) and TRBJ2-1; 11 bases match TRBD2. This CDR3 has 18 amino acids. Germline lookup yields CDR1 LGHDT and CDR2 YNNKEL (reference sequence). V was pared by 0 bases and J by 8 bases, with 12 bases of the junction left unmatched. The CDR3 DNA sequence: TGTGCCAGCAGCCAAGATCGCCTCGTAGCGGGGGGGATGTATGAGCAGTTCTTC. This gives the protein CASSQDRLVAGGMYEQFF.

CDR3 in DNA: TGTGCCAGCAGCCCCGCCGGTGGTTTCTCTGGAAACACCATATATTTT. Translated: CASSPAGGFSGNTIYF. The chain combines TRBV5-4 with TRBJ1-3; D ambiguous. The ends were cut back, 4 bases at V and 0 bases at J, with 14 bases in the middle. CDR1 is SGHNT, CDR2 YYREEE, per germline (reference sequence). This CDR3 spans 16 amino acids.

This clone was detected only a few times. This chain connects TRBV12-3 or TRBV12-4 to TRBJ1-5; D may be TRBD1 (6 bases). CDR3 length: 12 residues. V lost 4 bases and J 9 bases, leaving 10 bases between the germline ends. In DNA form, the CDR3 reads TGTGCCAGCAGTTCTTCACAGGGGCCCCAGCATTTT. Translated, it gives CASSSSQGPQHF.